This section outlines one TCR beta chain sequence together with its context. This sample is drawn from a study of OX40 agonist ivuxolimab in advanced cancers. Method: immunoSEQ multiplex PCR; TCRdb's copy keeps in-frame clones and lacks some. The sample holds under 30,000 clones, 85% to 90% seen once. The CDR3 contains 15 residues. CDR1 is SGHVS and CDR2 is FQNEAQ in the germline V gene. With V trimmed by 2 bases and J by 4 bases, 8 bases remained unmatched. This chain connects TRBV7-8 to TRBJ2-7; 7 nucleotides line up with TRBD1. The TCR was taken from an adult with an advanced solid tumor such as melanoma, head and neck, liver or kidney cancer. The source material was CD4+ or CD8+ T cells sorted from blood, sampled in a trial of the OX40 agonist ivuxolimab. CDR3 coding DNA: TGTGCCAGCAGCTTACCGGGACAGCGAGCTTACGAGCAGTACTTC. Translation gives CASSLPGQRAYEQYF. The variable domain in full, completed from reference TRBV7-8 and TRBJ2-7, reads GAGVSQSPRYKVAKRGQDVALRCDPISGHVSLFWYQQALGQGPEFLTYFQNEAQLDKSGLPSDRFFAERPEGSVSTLKIQRTQQEDSAVYLCASSLPGQRAYEQYFGPGTRLTVT.